This TCR beta chain was documented in a study of metastatic and nonmetastatic thyroid tumors. Study summary: Samples came from malignant and benign thyroid patients, and repertoires were compared across blood and tumor or nodule tissue.

Patients had received no treatment of any kind before thyroid surgery. This clone was observed many times. Its target is unknown. Trimming left V 5 bases short and J 8 bases short, with 9 bases between. The CDR3 totals 12 residues. CDR1 SGHAT and CDR2 FQNNGV come from the germline V gene. In the original processing: Building a distant-metastasis classifier for papillary thyroid cancer drew on CDR3 differences across clinicopathological groups. TCRdb redid the clone calls on the PCR reads using MiXCR. TCRdb's processing, not the authors', yielded these V and J calls. The sample holds 8,500 to 13,000 clones, 12% seen once. Points from the study as a whole: Malignant thyroid tumors reportedly had TCR beta diversity that was significantly higher than in benign nodules, in blood and tumor.

Source material: blood. The V gene is TRBV11-2, the J gene TRBJ1-4; D is possibly TRBD1 (5 bases). The TCR sequence derives from a female donor with papillary thyroid cancer or a benign thyroid nodule (not recorded which). Some clones in this sample may be carry-over from other donors' samples. The CDR3 protein is CASSAGGEKLFF. Written as DNA, the CDR3 is TGTGCCAGCAGCGCGGGGGGGGAAAAACTGTTTTTT.